Below, one T cell receptor (beta chain) is given with its context. Sample-barcoded 5' priming and a J-beta primer mix drove a second PCR of 7 to 11 cycles. A template-switch adaptor that had 12 random nucleotides put a tag on each cDNA molecule. TCRdb recomputed calls from the 5' RACE reads with MiXCR, one row per CDR3 protein. The repertoire includes 550,000 to 800,000 distinct CDR3 sequences, roughly 21% of them detected once, and roughly 3.4% sits in the top ten. These data belong to a study of blood T cells in healthy people across ages. Germline V CDR1 and CDR2: LGHNA, YSLEER. This CDR3 comprises 14 residues. V lost 0 bases and J 2 bases, leaving 6 bases between the germline ends.

The chain carries TRBV4-3 and TRBJ2-3; D gene unclear. The TCR comes from a man in his 70s in good health. The sequenced sample consisted of blood. The CDR3 DNA reads as TGCGCCAGCAGCCAAGAGGCACACACAGATACGCAGTATTTT. Amino acids: CASSQEAHTDTQYF.